Each of the 19 T cell receptor beta chains below was sequenced from the same sample in a study of T-cell reconstitution after alpha-beta-depleted transplantation in children. TCRbeta library preparation incorporated unique molecular identifiers. TCRdb independently ran MiXCR on the PCR reads; one entry per CDR3 protein. Among 200,000 to 250,000 distinct CDR3 sequences listed, approximately 9% were seen once. This specimen was PBMCs from the stem cell graft donor, taken from the stem cell graft. Source of these receptors: a human donor who donated a stem cell graft to a child with acute lymphoblastic leukemia.

The table lists this clonotype with many counts. The V gene is TRBV20-1, the J gene TRBJ1-5; D call uncertain. V shed 1 base and J shed 0 bases, with 10 bases lying between them. The CDR3 is made up of 15 amino acids. Per germline, CDR1 DFQATT and CDR2 SNEGSKA (reference sequence). The CDR3 sequence: CSARAYGISNQPQHF. CDR3 DNA: TGCAGTGCTAGAGCCTACGGAATTAGCAATCAGCCCCAGCATTTT.

V and J are TRBV5-1 and TRBJ1-2, with 10 bases lining up with TRBD1. The CDR3 length is 13 residues. Trimming cost V 4 bases and J 8 bases; bases outside gene matches: 5. Germline values: CDR1 SGHRS, CDR2 YFSETQ. The CDR3 protein is CASSPGTGDGYTF. The CDR3 nucleotides are TGCGCCAGCAGCCCCGGGACAGGGGACGGCTACACCTTC.

This clonotype was seen repeatedly, ten times or more. The V and J genes are TRBV10-3 and TRBJ2-1; possible D gene TRBD2, 5 bases. The CDR3 loop spans 13 amino acids. The V gene lost 7 bases and the J gene lost 7 bases, with 14 bases spanning the gap. In germline, CDR1 is ENHRY, CDR2 SYGVKD. As DNA, the CDR3 is TGTGCCATCACCGGAACCGGGATAAATGAGCAGTTCTTC. Residues: CAITGTGINEQFF.

V gene TRBV3-1 combines with J gene TRBJ2-4, with D tentatively TRBD1 (6 bases). The length of the CDR3 is 16 residues. Germline lookup yields CDR1 LGHDT and CDR2 YNNKEL (reference sequence). Trimming shortened V by 3 bases and J by 1 base, and 13 bases separated the two germline ends. DNA of the CDR3: TGTGCCAGCAGCCATCAGGGGTTATTGGCCAAAAACATTCAGTACTTC. This gives the protein CASSHQGLLAKNIQYF.

This clonotype occurred many times. The V and J genes are TRBV5-1 and TRBJ1-5, with D possibly being TRBD1 (6 bases). CDR1 and CDR2 (germline): SGHRS, YFSETQ. Trimming pared 2 bases from V and 9 bases from J, leaving 12 bases between. The CDR3 runs 13 residues. The CDR3 DNA reads TGCGCCAGCAGCTTTGCAGGGGAATGGCCCCAGCATTTT. Translated, it gives CASSFAGEWPQHF.

This clonotype has at least ten counts. The chain carries TRBV5-1 and TRBJ1-6; TRBD1 matches 10 bases. V shed 4 bases, J shed 8 bases, and the junction held 6 bases outside the gene matches. Germline CDR1 is SGHRS and CDR2 is YFSETQ. The CDR3 length is 15 residues. The CDR3 nucleotides are TGCGCCAGCAGCCCGACAGGGGGCAATGATTCACCCCTCCACTTT. As protein: CASSPTGGNDSPLHF.

Many counts were recorded for this clonotype. The chain couples TRBV9 to TRBJ2-3; 7 bases map to TRBD1. Germline CDR1 and CDR2: SGDLS and YYNGEE. This CDR3 comprises 16 residues. V was pared by 3 bases and J by 2 bases, with 9 bases of the junction left unmatched. CDR3 sequence (DNA): TGTGCCAGCAGCGGCACCAAGGACAGGATCACAGATACGCAGTATTTT. This sequence encodes CASSGTKDRITDTQYF.

The rearrangement links TRBV20-1 to TRBJ1-1, with a tentative D call TRBD1 (5 bases). This CDR3 is 14 amino acids long. Germline assignment: CDR1 DFQATT and CDR2 SNEGSKA (reference sequence). Trimming left V 3 bases short and J 7 bases short, with 18 bases between. CDR3 nucleotide sequence: TGCAGTGCTAGTCTTACAGGTAGACCCGGTGAAGCTTTCTTT. It specifies CSASLTGRPGEAFF.

Comment on this clonotype: Being one base from a much bigger clone, this may be a read error. This chain joins TRBV20-1 and TRBJ2-5, with 7 positions matching TRBD2. The CDR3 has 14 amino acids. From germline, CDR1 is DFQATT and CDR2 SNEGSKA (reference sequence). CDR3 loop: CSASPGGNGETRYF. The CDR3 bases are TGCAGTGCTAGCCCGGGGGGAAATGGAGAGACCCGGTACTTC.

This clonotype came up a few times. The chain carries TRBV21-1 and TRBJ1-6. TRBV21-1 is listed as a pseudogene. CDR3 length equals 14 residues. Written as DNA, the CDR3 is TGTGCCAGCAGCAAAGAGAGAATAGGTTCACCCCTCCACTTT. This gives the protein CASSKERIGSPLHF.

This sequence joins TRBV30 and TRBJ1-2; TRBD1 agrees at 9 bases. CDR3 size: 14 residues. Germline CDR1 is GTSNPN and CDR2 is SVGIG (reference sequence). Germline trimming cut 3 bases from V and 13 bases from J; bases unmatched to any gene: 15. CDR3 region: CAWRSLLQGQGATF. The CDR3 DNA reads TGTGCCTGGAGATCCCTGTTACAGGGACAGGGAGCCACCTTC.

A few counts support this clonotype. The V and J genes are TRBV5-6 and TRBJ2-5; 7 positions match TRBD1. This CDR3 is 15 amino acids long. V gave up 4 bases and J gave up 4 bases; unmatched junction bases: 10. The V gene's germline CDR1 is SGHDT and CDR2 YYEEEE. Here the CDR3 DNA reads TGTGCCAGCAGCCAAAAGGGACAGTTGCGAGAGACCCAGTACTTC. Translating it yields CASSQKGQLRETQYF.

V gene TRBV18 combines with J gene TRBJ2-3, with TRBD1 identical over 8 bases. V lost 3 bases to trimming and J lost 4 bases; unmatched junction nucleotides: 6. The CDR3 is 15 amino acids. Germline V CDR1 and CDR2: KGHSH, LQKENI. The CDR3: CASSPDRGKSDTQYF. Here the CDR3 DNA reads TGTGCCAGCTCACCTGACAGGGGTAAATCAGATACGCAGTATTTT.

This clonotype showed up just a few times. This chain joins TRBV6-1 and TRBJ2-7, with D perhaps TRBD1 or TRBD2 (6 bases each). V lost 0 bases and J 3 bases, leaving 15 bases between the germline ends. Germline assignment: CDR1 MNHNS and CDR2 SASEGT. CDR3 size: 16 residues. The CDR3 sequence is CASSEALGGEFYEQYF. As DNA, the CDR3 is TGTGCCAGCAGTGAAGCATTGGGGGGCGAATTCTACGAGCAGTACTTC.

This clonotype was seen a few times. The rearrangement joins TRBV12-3 or TRBV12-4 to TRBJ2-1, with 9 positions matching TRBD1. The trim removed 7 bases at V and 7 bases at J, leaving 5 bases unmatched. This CDR3 contains 13 residues. The DNA of the CDR3 is TGTGCCAGCATAAAGGACAGGGGTAATGAGCAGTTCTTC. As protein: CASIKDRGNEQFF.

This clonotype was observed at least ten times. J is TRBJ2-3 and V is TRBV11-2; D call uncertain. Germline loops: CDR1 SGHAT, CDR2 FQNNGV. This CDR3 has 14 residues. Deletions cut 5 bases from V and 1 base from J, with 10 bases between. CDR3 in DNA: TGTGCCAGCAGCCCCATAGGGCGCACAGATACGCAGTATTTT. Translated: CASSPIGRTDTQYF. The complete variable domain, with remaining parts taken from reference TRBV11-2 and TRBJ2-3, reads EAGVAQSPRYKIIEKRQSVAFWCNPISGHATLYWYQQILGQGPKLLIQFQNNGVVDDSQLPKDRFSAERLKGVDSTLKIQPAKLEDSAVYLCASSPIGRTDTQYFGPGTRLTVL.

In this sample, this clonotype turned up many times. The rearrangement joins TRBV3-1 to TRBJ2-3, with D possibly being TRBD2 (5 bases). Germline-derived CDR1 and CDR2 are LGHDT and YNNKEL (reference sequence). V was clipped by 4 bases and J by 4 bases, with 6 bases between them. The CDR3 spans 12 residues. The CDR3 coding sequence is TGTGCCAGCAGCCGGGGAGCAGATACGCAGTATTTT. It encodes CASSRGADTQYF.

This clonotype was seen a handful of times. The chain is built from TRBV4-2 and TRBJ1-4; 9 positions agree with TRBD1. The CDR3 runs 15 residues. Germline V gene sequence: CDR1 LGHNA, CDR2 YNFKEQ. The V and J ends lost 5 bases and 8 bases, in that order; junction bases with no gene match: 9. The CDR3 region has the DNA TGTGCCAGCAGCGATATGACAGGGGGTGGCGAAAAACTGTTTTTT. This encodes CASSDMTGGGEKLFF.

About this clonotype: It may be a read error: a sequence one base away is much more abundant. This chain links TRBV5-1 with TRBJ2-3; D is unresolved. There are 15 residues in the CDR3. Germline V gives CDR1 SGHRS, CDR2 YFSETQ. Trimming left V 4 bases short and J 2 bases short, with 14 bases between. The DNA for the CDR3 is TGCGCCAGCAGCGCCGCCCCCCTGAACACAGATACGCAGTATTTT. This translates into CASSAAPLNTDTQYF.